This entry concerns a single TCR beta chain. This receptor's antigen is unknown. No much larger clone is present one base from it, and per-base qualities are unavailable. This specimen's time point label, per the study, means: pretreatment peripheral blood. A cohort of approximately 30 patients with locally advanced or metastatic urothelial carcinoma, treated at Memorial Sloan Kettering on a trial protocol, was included. Peripheral blood mononuclear cells were collected pretreatment and during treatment, with between 1 and 8 total time points per patient. The Qiagen DNeasy Blood extraction kit was used to purify genomic DNA from total PBMCs and tumor samples. PBMCs were collected pretreatment and during treatment, and were isolated and stored as previously described. The data derive from a study of PD-L1 blockade in urothelial cancer (dated by TCRdb to the late 2010s). Background for the entire study: Therapy was started at some point between 2012 and 2014 for all patients, and atezolizumab 1,200 mg was administered intravenously every 3 weeks. About 90% of the 29 patients were males with bladder-origin urothelial cancer, and about 65% of the roughly 30 reported a prior smoking history. Twenty-nine patients had pretreatment blood TCR-seq, about 24 had at least one posttreatment blood collection, and about 24 had tumor TCR-seq. Durable clinical benefit meant progression-free survival longer than 6 months, and TCR features were also tested against progression-free and overall survival. Durable clinical benefit was achieved by nine patients but not by the remaining 20. Somatic, immune and clinical correlates of response to PD-L1 blockade with atezolizumab in urothelial cancer were the focus of an exploratory multi-omic analysis. Patients had an ECOG performance status of 0 or 1 and had received between 0 and 3 prior chemotherapy regimens. Blood samples yielded a median of roughly 140,000 T cells and roughly 83,000 unique TCRs, with median clonality approximately 0.08. Pretreatment tumor samples, along with matched peripheral blood serially collected before and after atezolizumab treatment, were subjected to TCR sequencing. In the same patients, whole exome sequencing and RNA sequencing of pretreatment tumors were performed in addition to TCR sequencing. Blood samples were analyzed 3 weeks after the start of treatment (second dose) and 6 weeks after the start of treatment. What the work shows at the level of the full study, not this receptor alone: Patients with durable benefit showed greater expansion of tumor-associated TCR clones in peripheral blood 3 weeks after starting treatment (n of about 22, p = 0.022). Because the sample size was small (n ≈ 27) and many exploratory analyses were performed, the results are intended to be hypothesis-generating. Improved progression-free and overall survival was associated with having pretreatment peripheral blood TCR clonality below the median.

Synthetic TCR analog templates were spiked into each PCR to estimate absolute template abundance from read counts. TCRbeta CDR3 regions were amplified from genomic DNA with bias-controlled V and J gene primers using the immunoSEQ assay. Sequencing of rearranged TCRbeta segments was done at approximately 20X coverage. In the authors' own workflow: Sequencing errors were corrected by clustering, and CDR3s were annotated against IMGT so that V, D and J genes could be assigned. Only productive TCRbeta rearrangements were used in downstream analyses, excluding out-of-frame or stop-codon sequences. To compute clonality, Shannon entropy was normalized by the log of the number of unique productive sequences and then subtracted from one. Clones differing between time points or between blood and tumor were identified by Fisher's exact test with Benjamini-Hochberg correction at adjusted p below 0.01. TCRdb stores this immuneACCESS table with in-frame sequences only. Part of the clones is absent; in the studies checked, under half of the shortfall reflects unresolved V genes, and no reason is known for the rest. Clone size and the V and J calls come from that table; the DNA yielded D and trimming. The sample profile shows 70,000 or so clones; 90% of them were found once. The ten largest clones represent approximately 4.5% of the sample.

For this chain, trimming is 5 bases at the V end and 7 bases at the J end, and the number of junction bases without a gene match is 7. CDR3 length: 13 amino acids, cysteine to phenylalanine. Of the read, only the CDR3 DNA is kept; its 39 bases are in frame from base 1. Via the germline V gene, CDR1 is SQVTM and CDR2 ANQGSEA. This sequence was found in a man between 65 and 85 years old with urothelial cancer. In this chain, TRBV29-1 is recombined with TRBJ2-1, and 8 junction bases match TRBD1. The specimen was PBMCs, collected around atezolizumab (anti-PD-L1) treatment. The CDR3 protein: CSVLGQGRNEQFF. The sequence in DNA is TGCAGCGTTCTCGGACAGGGCAGAAATGAGCAGTTCTTC.